The 4 T cell receptor beta chains presented below share a single source sample, sequenced in a study of T-cell memory formation after mild COVID-19. TCRdb reprocessed the 5' RACE reads via MiXCR and lists one record per CDR3 protein. Seen here are roughly 610,000 distinct CDR3 sequences, 17% observed once, and the top ten hold about 7.4%. Material for sequencing was PBMCs or a T cell subset sorted from them (not recorded which). Receptor source: an adult woman who had mild COVID-19 (a few samples of this study predate the infection). Cell type and time point are not known.

The CDR3 coding sequence is TGTGCCAGCAGCTTCCCCCCCTGGCGGGACACGAAAACACCCCTCCACTTT. It translates to CASSFPPWRDTKTPLHF. This chain uses TRBV7-2 with TRBJ1-6, with D possibly TRBD1 on 6 matching bases. In germline, CDR1 is SGHTA, CDR2 FQGNSA. The CDR3 totals 17 residues. Trimming pared 3 bases from V and 11 bases from J, leaving 23 bases between. Filled out from reference TRBV7-2 and TRBJ1-6, the complete variable domain reads GAGVSQSPSNKVTEKGKDVELRCDPISGHTALYWYRQSLGQGLEFLIYFQGNSAPDKSGLPSDRFSAERTGGSVSTLTIQRTQQEDSAVYLCASSFPPWRDTKTPLHFGNGTRLTVT.

The CDR3 is CASSSILVLNEQFF. The CDR3 DNA sequence: TGTGCCAGCAGCTCGATACTAGTTCTCAATGAGCAGTTCTTC. V usage is TRBV5-6 and J usage is TRBJ2-1, with D maybe TRBD2 (5 bases). CDR3 length equals 14 residues. The germline V gene has CDR1 SGHDT and CDR2 YYEEEE. Trimming shortened V by 3 bases and J by 6 bases, and 13 bases separated the two germline ends.

This clonotype has only a few counts. This CDR3 reads CASSPSGSPNEQYF. The CDR3 DNA is TGTGCCAGCAGCCCCTCGGGCAGTCCCAACGAGCAGTACTTC. The chain joins TRBV9 to TRBJ2-7; D unresolved. Deletions cut 4 bases from V and 5 bases from J, with 16 bases between. CDR1 is SGDLS, CDR2 YYNGEE, per germline. The CDR3 length is 14 residues.

The J gene is TRBJ1-2, the V gene TRBV18, with D perhaps TRBD1 (6 bases). CDR1 and CDR2 (germline): KGHSH, LQKENI. CDR3 size: 14 residues. The V gene lost 0 bases and the J gene lost 8 bases, with 13 bases spanning the gap. CDR3 sequence: CASSPPLGAVGYTF. CDR3 nucleotides: TGTGCCAGCTCACCACCCCTGGGGGCGGTCGGCTACACCTTC.